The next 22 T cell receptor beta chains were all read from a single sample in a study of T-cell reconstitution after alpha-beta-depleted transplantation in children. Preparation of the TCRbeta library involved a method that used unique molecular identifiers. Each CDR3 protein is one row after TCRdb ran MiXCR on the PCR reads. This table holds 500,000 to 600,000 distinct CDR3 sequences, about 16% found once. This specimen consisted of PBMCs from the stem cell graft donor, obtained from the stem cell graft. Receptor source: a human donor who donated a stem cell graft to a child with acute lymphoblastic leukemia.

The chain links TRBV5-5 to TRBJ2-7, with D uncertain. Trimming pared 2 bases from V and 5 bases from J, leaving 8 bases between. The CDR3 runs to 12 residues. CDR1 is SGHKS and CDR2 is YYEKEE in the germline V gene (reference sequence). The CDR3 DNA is TGTGCCAGCAGCTTCTTGGGAAACGAGCAGTACTTC. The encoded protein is CASSFLGNEQYF.

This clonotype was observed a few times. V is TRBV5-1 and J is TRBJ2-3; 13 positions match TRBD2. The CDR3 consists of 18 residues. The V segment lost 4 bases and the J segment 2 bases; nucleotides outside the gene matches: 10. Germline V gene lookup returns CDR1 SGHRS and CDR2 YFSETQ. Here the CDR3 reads CASSSGLAGVSYTDTQYF. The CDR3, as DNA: TGCGCCAGCAGCAGCGGACTAGCGGGAGTCTCTTACACAGATACGCAGTATTTT. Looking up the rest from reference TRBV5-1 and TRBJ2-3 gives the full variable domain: KAGVTQTPRYLIKTRGQQVTLSCSPISGHRSVSWYQQTPGQGLQFLFEYFSETQRNKGNFPGRFSGRQFSNSRSEMNVSTLELGDSALYLCASSSGLAGVSYTDTQYFGPGTRLTVL.

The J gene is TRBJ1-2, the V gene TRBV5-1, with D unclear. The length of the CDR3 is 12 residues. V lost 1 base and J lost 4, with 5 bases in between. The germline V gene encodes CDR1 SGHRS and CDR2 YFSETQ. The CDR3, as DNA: TGCGCCAGCAGCTTGTTTTCCTATGGCTACACCTTC. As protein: CASSLFSYGYTF.

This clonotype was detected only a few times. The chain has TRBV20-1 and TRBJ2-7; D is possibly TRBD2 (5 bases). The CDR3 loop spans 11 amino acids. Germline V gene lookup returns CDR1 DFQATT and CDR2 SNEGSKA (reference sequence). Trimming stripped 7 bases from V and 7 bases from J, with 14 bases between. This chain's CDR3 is CSVSTPGEQYF. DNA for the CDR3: TGCAGTGTTTCGACCCCGGGAGAGCAGTACTTC.

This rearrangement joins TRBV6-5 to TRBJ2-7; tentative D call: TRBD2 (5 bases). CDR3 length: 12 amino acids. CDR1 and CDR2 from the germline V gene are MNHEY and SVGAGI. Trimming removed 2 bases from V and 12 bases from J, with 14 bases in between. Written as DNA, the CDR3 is TGTGCCAGCAGTTACGATGGACTGATTTGGTACTTC. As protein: CASSYDGLIWYF.

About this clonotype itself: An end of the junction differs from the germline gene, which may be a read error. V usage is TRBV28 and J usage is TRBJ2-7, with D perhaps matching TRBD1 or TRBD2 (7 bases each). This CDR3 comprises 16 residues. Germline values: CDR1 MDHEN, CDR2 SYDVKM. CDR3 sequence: CAGSFPSRGGSYEQYF. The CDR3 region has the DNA TGTGCCGGCAGTTTCCCTTCCAGGGGGGGCTCCTATGAGCAGTACTTC.

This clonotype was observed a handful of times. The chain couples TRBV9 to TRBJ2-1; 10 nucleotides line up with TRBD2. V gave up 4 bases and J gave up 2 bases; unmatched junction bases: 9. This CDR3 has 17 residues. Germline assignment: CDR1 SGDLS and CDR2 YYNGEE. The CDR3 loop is CASSRLPAGGPYNEQFF. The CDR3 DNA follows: TGTGCCAGCAGCAGACTACCAGCGGGAGGGCCCTACAATGAGCAGTTCTTC.

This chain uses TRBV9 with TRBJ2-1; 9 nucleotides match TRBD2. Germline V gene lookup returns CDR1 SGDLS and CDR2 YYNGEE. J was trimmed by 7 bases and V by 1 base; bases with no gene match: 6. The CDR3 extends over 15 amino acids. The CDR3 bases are TGTGCCAGCAGCGTACAGCTAGCGGGAAGGAATGAGCAGTTCTTC. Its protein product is CASSVQLAGRNEQFF.

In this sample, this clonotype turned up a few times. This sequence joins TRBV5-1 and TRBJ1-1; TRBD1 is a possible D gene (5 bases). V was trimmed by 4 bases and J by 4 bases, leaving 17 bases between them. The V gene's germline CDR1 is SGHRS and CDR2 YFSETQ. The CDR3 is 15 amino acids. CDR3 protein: CASSQSQGWGTEAFF. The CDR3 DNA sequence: TGCGCCAGCAGCCAATCTCAGGGCTGGGGCACTGAAGCTTTCTTT.

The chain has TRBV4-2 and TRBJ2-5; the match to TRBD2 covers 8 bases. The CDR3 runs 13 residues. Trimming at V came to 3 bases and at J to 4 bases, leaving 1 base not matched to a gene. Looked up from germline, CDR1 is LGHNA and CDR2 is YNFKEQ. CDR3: CASSHLAGETQYF. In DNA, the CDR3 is TGTGCCAGCAGCCACCTAGCGGGAGAGACCCAGTACTTC.

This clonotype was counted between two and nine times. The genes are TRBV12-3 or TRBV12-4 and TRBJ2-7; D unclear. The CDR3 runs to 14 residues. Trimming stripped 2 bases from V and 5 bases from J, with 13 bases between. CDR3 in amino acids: CASSLLGSRDEQYF. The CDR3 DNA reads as TGTGCCAGCAGTTTACTAGGGTCTCGGGACGAGCAGTACTTC.

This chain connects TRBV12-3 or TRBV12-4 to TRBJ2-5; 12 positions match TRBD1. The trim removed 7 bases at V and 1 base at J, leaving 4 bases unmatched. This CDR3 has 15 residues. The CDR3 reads CASTWDRGPQETQYF. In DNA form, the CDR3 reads TGTGCCAGCACCTGGGACAGGGGGCCCCAAGAGACCCAGTACTTC.

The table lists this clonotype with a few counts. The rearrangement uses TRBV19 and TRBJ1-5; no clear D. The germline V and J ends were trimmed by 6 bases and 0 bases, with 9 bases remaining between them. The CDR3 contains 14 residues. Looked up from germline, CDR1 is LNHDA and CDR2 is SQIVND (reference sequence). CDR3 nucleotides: TGTGCCAGTAGCTCCCAGGTTAGCAATCAGCCCCAGCATTTT. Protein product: CASSSQVSNQPQHF.

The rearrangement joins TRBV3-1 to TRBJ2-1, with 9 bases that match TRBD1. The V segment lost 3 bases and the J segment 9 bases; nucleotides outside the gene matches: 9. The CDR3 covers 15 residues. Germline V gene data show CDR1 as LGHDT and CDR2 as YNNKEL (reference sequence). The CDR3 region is CASSQPGQGLSEQFF. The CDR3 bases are TGTGCCAGCAGCCAGCCGGGACAGGGACTAAGTGAGCAGTTCTTC.

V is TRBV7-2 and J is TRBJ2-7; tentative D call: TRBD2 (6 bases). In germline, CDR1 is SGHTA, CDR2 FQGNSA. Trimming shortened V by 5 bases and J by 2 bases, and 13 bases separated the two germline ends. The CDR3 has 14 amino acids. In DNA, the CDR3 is TGTGCCAGCAGCCTCGGGGCGGGGCCCTACGAGCAGTACTTC. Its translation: CASSLGAGPYEQYF.

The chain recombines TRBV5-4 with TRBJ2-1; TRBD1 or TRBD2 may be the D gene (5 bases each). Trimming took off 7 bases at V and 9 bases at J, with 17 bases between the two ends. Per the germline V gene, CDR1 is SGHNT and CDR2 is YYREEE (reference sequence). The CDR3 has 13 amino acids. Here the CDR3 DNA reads TGTGCCAGCGGGACGCTTCTATCGAGTGAGCAGTTCTTC. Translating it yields CASGTLLSSEQFF.

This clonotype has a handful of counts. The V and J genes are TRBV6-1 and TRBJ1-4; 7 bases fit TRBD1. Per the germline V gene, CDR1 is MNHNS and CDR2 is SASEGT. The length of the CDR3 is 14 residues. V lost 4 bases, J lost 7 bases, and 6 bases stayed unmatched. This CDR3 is CASSGDRVFEKLFF. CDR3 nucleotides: TGTGCCAGCAGTGGTGACAGGGTATTTGAAAAACTGTTTTTT.

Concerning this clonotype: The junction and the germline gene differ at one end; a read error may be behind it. CDR3 in amino acids: CAISQGGIGGYTF. CDR3 nucleotides: TGTGCCATCAGCCAAGGGGGCATTGGTGGCTACACCTTC. This chain uses TRBV15 with TRBJ1-2; TRBD1 agrees at 7 bases. The length of the CDR3 is 13 residues. Germline V CDR1 and CDR2: LNHNV, YYDKDF (reference sequence).

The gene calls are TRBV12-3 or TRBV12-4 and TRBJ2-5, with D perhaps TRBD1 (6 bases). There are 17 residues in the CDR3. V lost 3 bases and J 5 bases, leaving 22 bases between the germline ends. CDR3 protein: CASSFLGQRGFGETQYF. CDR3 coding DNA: TGTGCCAGCAGTTTTTTGGGACAAAGAGGATTCGGGGAGACCCAGTACTTC.

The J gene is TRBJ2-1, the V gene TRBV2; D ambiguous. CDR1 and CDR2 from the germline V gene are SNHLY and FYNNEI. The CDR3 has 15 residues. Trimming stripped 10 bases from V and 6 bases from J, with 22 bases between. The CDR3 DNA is TGTGCCACCCTTAGAGAGAACCAAGGCCTCAATGAGCAGTTCTTC. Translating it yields CATLRENQGLNEQFF.

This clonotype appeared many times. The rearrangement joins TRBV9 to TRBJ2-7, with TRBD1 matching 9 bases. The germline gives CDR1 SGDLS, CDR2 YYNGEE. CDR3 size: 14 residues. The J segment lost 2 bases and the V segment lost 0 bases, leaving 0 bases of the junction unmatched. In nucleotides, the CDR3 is TGTGCCAGCAGCGTAGGGACAGGGGCCTACGAGCAGTACTTC. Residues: CASSVGTGAYEQYF.

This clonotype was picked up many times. CDR3 amino acids: CATSDLGLAYEQYF. The CDR3 nucleotides read TGTGCCACCAGTGATTTGGGGCTCGCCTACGAGCAGTACTTC. The J gene is TRBJ2-7, the V gene TRBV24-1; D remains ambiguous. The CDR3 runs to 14 residues. The germline V gene encodes CDR1 KGHDR and CDR2 SFDVKD. V lost 0 bases and J 2 bases, leaving 7 bases between the germline ends.